This T cell receptor (beta chain) was found in a study of blood T cell repertoires in COVID-19. Data came from immunoSEQ multiplex PCR; TCRdb stores just in-frame clones and leaves some out. The repertoire holds some 250,000 clones, with roughly four fifths as singletons. J was trimmed by 2 bases and V by 4 bases; bases with no gene match: 7. Germline V gene lookup returns CDR1 MDHEN and CDR2 SYDVKM. The CDR3 loop spans 17 amino acids. Cohort 3 recovered donors had two negative PCRs, clearance, or symptom resolution. This chain connects TRBV28 to TRBJ2-7; 14 bases line up with TRBD2. The specimen was PBMCs or T cells enriched from blood (not recorded which). The source is a man aged 35-49 years who had recovered from COVID-19. CDR3 DNA: TGTGCCAGCAGTTCCGGGACTAGCGGGAGAGGGGCCTACGAGCAGTACTTC. Translating gives CASSSGTSGRGAYEQYF.